The subject of this entry is one T cell receptor beta chain. What it binds is not known. The CDR3 runs to 12 residues. Germline CDR1 SQVTM, CDR2 ANQGSEA. V was pared by 7 bases and J by 3 bases, with 3 bases of the junction left unmatched. This specimen belongs to a study of OX40 agonist ivuxolimab in advanced cancers. Study-level background: Each patient was given ivuxolimab into a vein every 2 weeks, at 0.01 to 10 mg/kg. Findings and limits, study-wide: Still undetermined is the antigen specificity of the expanded peripheral T cells.

Assay used: immunoSEQ multiplex PCR; TCRdb lists only in-frame clones, some missing. The table has more than 40,000 clones, almost 90% seen once. This chain uses TRBV29-1 with TRBJ2-3, with 8 bases fitting TRBD2. Sequenced material: CD4+ or CD8+ T cells sorted from blood, taken in a trial of the OX40 agonist ivuxolimab. This TCR derives from an adult with an advanced solid tumor such as melanoma, head and neck, liver or kidney cancer. CDR3 in DNA: TGCAGCGCCGGACTAGCTACAGATACGCAGTATTTT. Translating gives CSAGLATDTQYF.